This T cell receptor beta chain was recorded in a study of spatial heterogeneity in lung cancer. Time point in this sample: sample taken at primary tumor resection. Sequencing was performed on whole RNA extracted from tumor and nontumor lung tissue, or from frozen PBMC, and the material was left unsorted. TCRdb reprocessed the 5' RACE reads with MiXCR, giving one entry per CDR3 protein. The profile shows 710 or so distinct CDR3 sequences, 10% to 14% of them singletons. Sequenced here: normal lung tissue next to the tumor, sampled at surgery. The sequence was collected from a male donor with early-stage non-small cell lung cancer.

The CDR3 sequence: CASSPLDRAMQPQHF. CDR3 bases: TGTGCCAGCTCACCACTGGACAGGGCTATGCAGCCCCAGCATTTT. This chain links TRBV18 with TRBJ1-5, with TRBD1 matching 8 bases. V lost 1 base, J lost 7 bases, and 6 bases stayed unmatched. The CDR3 is made up of 15 amino acids. The germline gives CDR1 KGHSH, CDR2 LQKENI.